This section outlines one T cell receptor beta chain sequence together with its context. Its target is not known. The source of the sample is a study of cytomegalovirus exposure and HLA in healthy donors. Regarding the study as a whole: Across donors, presence/absence analyses took sequencing depth to be roughly uniform. Follow-up analysis later connected one missense variant in DCLRE1C with trimming of TCR beta V- and J-genes. There were reportedly fewer N-insertions in an Asian-associated ancestry cluster than the roughly 670-donor mean, in a later analysis.

It was with 60 Vbeta and 13 Jbeta primers that the PCR ran. Some clones are missing from TCRdb's copy, which holds only in-frame ones; the method was immunoSEQ multiplex PCR. The table for this sample gives around 140,000 clones. CDR3 length: 12 residues. V was shortened by 0 bases and J by 6 bases, with 7 bases between the two germline ends. Per the germline V gene, CDR1 is SGHDT and CDR2 is YYEEEE. Material for sequencing was PBMCs. This TCR derives from a male donor in good health and CMV-seronegative. This chain links TRBV5-6 with TRBJ2-7; D gene unclear. CDR3 residues: CASSLARREQYF. Here the CDR3 DNA reads TGTGCCAGCAGCTTGGCTAGACGCGAGCAGTACTTC. Combining the CDR3 with reference TRBV5-6 and TRBJ2-7 gives the whole variable domain DAGVTQSPTHLIKTRGQQVTLRCSPKSGHDTVSWYQQALGQGPQFIFQYYEEEERQRGNFPDRFSGHQFPNYSSELNVNALLLGDSALYLCASSLARREQYFGPGTRLTVT.